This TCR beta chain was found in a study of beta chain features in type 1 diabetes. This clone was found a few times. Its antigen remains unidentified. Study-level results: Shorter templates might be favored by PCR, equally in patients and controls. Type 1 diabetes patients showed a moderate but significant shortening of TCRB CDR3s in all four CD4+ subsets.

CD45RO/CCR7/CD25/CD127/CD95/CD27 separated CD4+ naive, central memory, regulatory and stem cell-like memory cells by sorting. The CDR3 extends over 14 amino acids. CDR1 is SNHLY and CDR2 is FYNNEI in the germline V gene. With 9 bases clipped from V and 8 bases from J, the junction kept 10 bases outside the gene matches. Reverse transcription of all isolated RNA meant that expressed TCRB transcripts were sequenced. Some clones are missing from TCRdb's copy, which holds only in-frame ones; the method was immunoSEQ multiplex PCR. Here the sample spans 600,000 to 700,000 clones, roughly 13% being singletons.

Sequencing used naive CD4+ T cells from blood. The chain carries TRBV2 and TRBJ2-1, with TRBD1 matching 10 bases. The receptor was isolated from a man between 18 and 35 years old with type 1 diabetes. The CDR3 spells CASCRQGASDEQFF. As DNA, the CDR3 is TGTGCCAGTTGCCGACAGGGGGCTAGTGATGAGCAGTTCTTC.